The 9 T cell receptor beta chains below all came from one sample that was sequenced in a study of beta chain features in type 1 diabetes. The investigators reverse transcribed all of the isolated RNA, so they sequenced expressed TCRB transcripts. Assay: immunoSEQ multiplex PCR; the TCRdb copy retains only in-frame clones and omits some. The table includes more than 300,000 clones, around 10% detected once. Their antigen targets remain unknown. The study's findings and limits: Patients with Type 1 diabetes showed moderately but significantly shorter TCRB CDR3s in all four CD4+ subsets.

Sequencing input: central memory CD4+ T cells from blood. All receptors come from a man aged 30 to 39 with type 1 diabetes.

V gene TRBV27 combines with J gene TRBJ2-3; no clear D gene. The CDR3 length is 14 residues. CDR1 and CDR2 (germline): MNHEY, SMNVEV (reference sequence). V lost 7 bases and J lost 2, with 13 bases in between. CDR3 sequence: CASTPYGFTDTQYF. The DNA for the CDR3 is TGTGCCAGCACTCCATACGGGTTCACAGATACGCAGTATTTT.

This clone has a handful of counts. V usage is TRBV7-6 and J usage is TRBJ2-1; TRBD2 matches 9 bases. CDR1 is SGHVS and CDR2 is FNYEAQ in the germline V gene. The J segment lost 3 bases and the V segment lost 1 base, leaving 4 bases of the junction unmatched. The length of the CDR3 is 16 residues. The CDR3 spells CASSLDLTSGYNEQFF. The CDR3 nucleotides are TGTGCCAGCAGCTTAGACTTGACTAGCGGCTACAATGAGCAGTTCTTC. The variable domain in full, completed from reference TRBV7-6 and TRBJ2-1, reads GAGVSQSPRYKVTKRGQDVALRCDPISGHVSLYWYRQALGQGPEFLTYFNYEAQQDKSGLPNDRFSAERPEGSISTLTIQRTEQRDSAMYRCASSLDLTSGYNEQFFGPGTRLTVL.

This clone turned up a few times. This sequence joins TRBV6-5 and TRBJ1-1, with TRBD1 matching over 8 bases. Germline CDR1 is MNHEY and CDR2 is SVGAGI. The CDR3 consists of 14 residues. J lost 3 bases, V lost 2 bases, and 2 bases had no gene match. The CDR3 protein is CASSYRQGYTEAFF. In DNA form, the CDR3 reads TGTGCCAGCAGTTACCGACAGGGGTACACTGAAGCTTTCTTT.

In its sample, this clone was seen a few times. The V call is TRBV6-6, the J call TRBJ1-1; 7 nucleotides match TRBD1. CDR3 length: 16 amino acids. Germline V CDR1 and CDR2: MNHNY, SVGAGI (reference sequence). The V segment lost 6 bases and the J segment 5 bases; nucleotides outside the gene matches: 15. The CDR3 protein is CASRKLRQGTKTEAFF. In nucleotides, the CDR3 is TGTGCCAGCAGGAAACTTCGACAGGGTACGAAGACTGAAGCTTTCTTT.

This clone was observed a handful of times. The CDR3 DNA reads as TGTGCCAGCAGCTTGGGACCCCCGGGACAGGGGAATCAGCCCCAGCATTTT. This encodes CASSLGPPGQGNQPQHF. The chain combines TRBV5-6 with TRBJ1-5; 10 bases align to TRBD1. V lost 0 bases to trimming and J lost 4 bases; unmatched junction nucleotides: 7. Germline CDR1 and CDR2: SGHDT and YYEEEE. The CDR3 has 17 amino acids.

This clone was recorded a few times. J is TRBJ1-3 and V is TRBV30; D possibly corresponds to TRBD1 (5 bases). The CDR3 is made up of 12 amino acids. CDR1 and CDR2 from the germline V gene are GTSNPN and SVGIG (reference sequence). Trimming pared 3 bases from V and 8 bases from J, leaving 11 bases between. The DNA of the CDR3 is TGTGCCTGGAGCTTGGGGGGAGACACCATATATTTT. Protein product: CAWSLGGDTIYF.

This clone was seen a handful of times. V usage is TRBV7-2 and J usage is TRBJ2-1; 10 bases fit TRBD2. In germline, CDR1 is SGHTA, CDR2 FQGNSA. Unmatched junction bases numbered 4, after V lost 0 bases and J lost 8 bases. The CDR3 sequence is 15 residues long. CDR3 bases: TGTGCCAGCAGCTTAGCAGCGGGAGGGCCCCATGAGCAGTTCTTC. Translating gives CASSLAAGGPHEQFF.

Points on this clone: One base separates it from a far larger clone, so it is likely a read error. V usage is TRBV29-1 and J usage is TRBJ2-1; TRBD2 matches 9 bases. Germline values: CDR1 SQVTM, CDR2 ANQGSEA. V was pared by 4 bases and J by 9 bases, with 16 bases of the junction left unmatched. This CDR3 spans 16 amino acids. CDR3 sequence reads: CSVGDRGSGRGGEQFF. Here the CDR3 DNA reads TGCAGCGTTGGAGATCGTGGTAGCGGGAGAGGTGGTGAGCAGTTCTTC.

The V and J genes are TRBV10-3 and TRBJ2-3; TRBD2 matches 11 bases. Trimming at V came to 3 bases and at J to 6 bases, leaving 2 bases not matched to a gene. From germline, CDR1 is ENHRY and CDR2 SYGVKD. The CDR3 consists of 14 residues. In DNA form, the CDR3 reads TGTGCCATCAGTGAAGGGACTAGCGGTGATACGCAGTATTTT. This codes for CAISEGTSGDTQYF.